A selection of T cell receptor beta chains follows, all from one sample in a study of glioma-infiltrating T cells. TCRdb re-called the multiplex PCR reads with MiXCR, one entry per CDR3 protein. The data hold about 380,000 distinct CDR3 sequences, with less than 50% observed a single time. Specimen: glioma tissue, nonneoplastic brain tissue, or PBMCs (not recorded which). Source of these receptors: a human donor with low-grade glioma or glioblastoma, undergoing nonglioma brain surgery, or in good health (not recorded which). CDR3s leave out the opening cysteine and the closing phenylalanine or tryptophan. The D gene is left open where the match is weak. Some rows mark clone size as missing; the rest say once, few, many or name a class of expanded clone.

D gene | V gene | clone size | CDR3 protein
NA | TRBV6-2/TRBV6-3 | NA | ASSRIFEAQGYT
TRBD1 | TRBV7-3 | few | ASSSGQGSSPLH
TRBD2 | TRBV7-2 | few | ASSFNRRGAGNEQF
NA | TRBV20-1 | NA | SASRTGIIQETQY
NA | TRBV6-2/TRBV6-3 | many | ASSLRVGGISNQPQH
NA | TRBV6-2/TRBV6-3 | many | ASSYGDETQY
NA | TRBV7-3 | NA | ASSFGRGKVSEAF
TRBD1 | TRBV4-1 | NA | ASSTTGGDQSQH
TRBD1 | TRBV27 | NA | ASSLWGQGSEQY
NA | TRBV5-1 | NA | ASSLVGLRYTDTQY
NA | TRBV6-2/TRBV6-3 | once | ASTRNGATNEKLL
NA | TRBV6-2/TRBV6-3 | many | ASSTARGNTDTQY
NA | TRBV29-1 | NA | SVVRRGYQETQY